This T cell receptor beta chain emerged from a study of blood T cell repertoires in COVID-19. Study in general: Samples taken during acute and convalescent COVID-19 were collected in the United States, Italy and Spain. PBMCs, B-cell-depleted T cells, or T cells were the source of the cDNA or gDNA that made up the material.

Trimming left V 6 bases short and J 6 bases short, with 32 bases between. Looked up from germline, CDR1 is MNHEY and CDR2 is SMNVEV (reference sequence). The CDR3 runs 20 residues. Per the study methods: How many nucleated cells were present was estimated from reference gene primer amplification. The method was immunoSEQ multiplex PCR; TCRdb's version includes in-frame clones alone and lacks a portion of them. V and J calls and clone size are given by that table; D and trimming were obtained from the DNA. In the table there are 350,000 to 400,000 clones, around 92% of which are singletons. Enrolled during active infection, Seattle patients were then followed longitudinally.

The receptor was derived from a woman aged 25 to 39 with COVID-19, enrolled during active disease. The sequenced material came from peripheral blood. The V and J genes are TRBV27 and TRBJ2-2; possibly TRBD2 for D (10 bases). The CDR3 region has the DNA TGTGCCAGCAGCCCCATAGGACAGGGGAGGCCTAGCGGGAGAGCCGGGGAGCTGTTTTTT. Its protein is CASSPIGQGRPSGRAGELFF.